A single sample is the source of the 31 T cell receptor beta chains below, sequenced in a study of T cell responses to AZD1222 COVID-19 vaccine. The repertoire was sequenced with immunoSEQ multiplex PCR; TCRdb's copy has only in-frame clones and lacks some. The sample shows 150,000 to 200,000 clones, roughly nine tenths of them seen only once. The sample here was peripheral blood, taken on day 0 of AZD1222 vaccination. The receptors here all came from an adult in good health.

The V call is TRBV15, the J call TRBJ1-1, with D uncertain. The ends were cut back, 1 base at V and 4 bases at J, with 10 bases in the middle. The V gene's germline CDR1 is LNHNV and CDR2 YYDKDF (reference sequence). There are 14 residues in the CDR3. In DNA form, the CDR3 reads TGTGCCACCAGCAGAGGAGCTCTGACCACTGAAGCTTTCTTT. The encoded protein is CATSRGALTTEAFF.

J is TRBJ1-1 and V is TRBV12-3 or TRBV12-4; no reliable D call. The CDR3 extends over 13 amino acids. The V gene lost 5 bases and the J gene lost 1 base, with 8 bases spanning the gap. The CDR3 spells CASSTSRNTEAFF. DNA of the CDR3: TGTGCCAGCAGTACATCGCGGAACACTGAAGCTTTCTTT.

The rearrangement uses TRBV6-5 and TRBJ1-2; no reliable D call. Germline CDR1 MNHEY, CDR2 SVGAGI. The CDR3 spans 10 residues. Trimming left V 8 bases short and J 4 bases short, with 5 bases between. CDR3 DNA: TGTGCCAGCCGGTTCTATGGCTACACCTTC. Its protein is CASRFYGYTF.

The CDR3 DNA is TGTGCCAGCAGCCCACAGGGCCTCTACACTGAAGCTTTCTTT. Encoded protein: CASSPQGLYTEAFF. The gene calls are TRBV6-2 or TRBV6-3 and TRBJ1-1, with D tentatively TRBD1 (6 bases). V gave up 6 bases and J gave up 3 bases, with 14 bases separating them. Germline lookup yields CDR1 MNHEY and CDR2 SVGEGT. The CDR3 is made up of 14 amino acids.

A note on this clone: At one boundary the junction diverges from the germline segment, which might be a read error. V and J are TRBV5-6 and TRBJ1-2; 10 nucleotides agree with TRBD1. The CDR3 length is 17 residues. Germline V gene lookup returns CDR1 SGHDT and CDR2 YYEEEE. CDR3 region: CASSLDRGAGAYYGYTF. The CDR3 DNA reads TGTGCCAGCAGTTTGGACAGGGGGGCAGGGGCATACTATGGCTACACCTTC. Looking up the rest from reference TRBV5-6 and TRBJ1-2 gives the full variable domain: DAGVTQSPTHLIKTRGQQVTLRCSPKSGHDTVSWYQQALGQGPQFIFQYYEEEERQRGNFPDRFSGHQFPNYSSELNVNALLLGDSALYLCASSLDRGAGAYYGYTFGSGTRLTVV.

This clone has only one observation. The rearrangement joins TRBV6-2 or TRBV6-3 to TRBJ2-1; D is undetermined. Germline V CDR1 and CDR2: MNHEY, SVGEGT. The CDR3 runs 14 residues. The ends were cut back, 4 bases at V and 10 bases at J, with 17 bases in the middle. The CDR3 nucleotides are TGTGCCAGCAGTTCCTCAATGGGTCCTATGGAGCAGTTCTTC. Translation: CASSSSMGPMEQFF.

The chain couples TRBV6-2 or TRBV6-3 to TRBJ2-7; D possibly corresponds to TRBD1 (6 bases). The V and J ends lost 4 bases and 7 bases respectively, with 20 bases between them. This CDR3 has 15 residues. Per the germline V gene, CDR1 is MNHEY and CDR2 is SVGEGT. CDR3 sequence (DNA): TGTGCCAGCAGTTTTGCCACAGGGCTATCGTTAGAGCAGTACTTC. Translation gives CASSFATGLSLEQYF.

J is TRBJ1-3 and V is TRBV19; D unresolved. CDR3 length equals 14 residues. Trimming shortened V by 5 bases and J by 1 base, and 9 bases separated the two germline ends. CDR1 is LNHDA, CDR2 SQIVND, per germline (reference sequence). The CDR3 loop reads CASSLQLSGNTIYF. CDR3 sequence (DNA): TGTGCCAGTAGTTTGCAACTTTCTGGAAACACCATATATTTT.

The chain couples TRBV11-2 to TRBJ2-7; D unresolved. Per germline, CDR1 SGHAT and CDR2 FQNNGV. This CDR3 comprises 12 residues. Trimming removed 5 bases from V and 0 bases from J, with 5 bases in between. The CDR3 DNA follows: TGTGCCAGCAGCCGTACCTCCTACGAGCAGTACTTC. Residues: CASSRTSYEQYF.

The rearrangement joins TRBV5-5 to TRBJ1-5, with no clear D. The V gene's germline CDR1 is SGHKS and CDR2 YYEKEE (reference sequence). The V and J ends lost 4 bases and 3 bases respectively, with 8 bases between them. CDR3 length equals 13 residues. CDR3 nucleotide sequence: TGTGCCAGCAGCCCCCAGCACAATCAGCCCCAGCATTTT. This sequence encodes CASSPQHNQPQHF.

The chain joins TRBV10-3 to TRBJ1-1; D gene unclear. V lost 2 bases and J lost 1, with 11 bases in between. Germline V gene data show CDR1 as ENHRY and CDR2 as SYGVKD. This CDR3 has 15 residues. The CDR3 is CAISEGSSRNTEAFF. CDR3 in DNA: TGTGCCATCAGTGAGGGATCGTCGCGGAACACTGAAGCTTTCTTT.

CDR3 sequence reads: CASSLATQAFPPTNEKLFF. CDR3 nucleotides: TGTGCCAGCAGCTTAGCGACCCAGGCCTTCCCTCCAACTAATGAAAAACTGTTTTTT. The rearrangement uses TRBV7-2 and TRBJ1-4; the D is unclear. V lost 0 bases to trimming and J lost 0 bases, with 17 bases between them. Germline V gene sequence: CDR1 SGHTA, CDR2 FQGNSA. The CDR3 spans 19 residues.

The V call is TRBV6-5, the J call TRBJ1-3, with D perhaps matching TRBD1 (5 bases). CDR1 is MNHEY, CDR2 SVGAGI, per germline. The CDR3 is 16 amino acids. Trimming left V 0 bases short and J 0 bases short, with 9 bases between. CDR3: CASSYSAGSSGNTIYF. The CDR3 DNA sequence: TGTGCCAGCAGTTACTCTGCAGGGAGCTCTGGAAACACCATATATTTT.

Only one count was recorded for this clone. J is TRBJ1-5 and V is TRBV4-3, with D possibly TRBD1 on 5 matching bases. Deletions cut 1 base from V and 4 bases from J, with 8 bases between. From germline, CDR1 is LGHNA and CDR2 YSLEER. The CDR3 extends over 14 amino acids. The CDR3 spells CASSQVKGNQPQHF. CDR3 in DNA: TGCGCCAGCAGCCAAGTAAAGGGGAATCAGCCCCAGCATTTT.

This rearrangement joins TRBV28 to TRBJ1-5; D perhaps matches TRBD1 (5 bases). This CDR3 comprises 14 residues. Trimming shortened V by 8 bases and J by 0 bases, and 11 bases separated the two germline ends. Germline assignment: CDR1 MDHEN and CDR2 SYDVKM. CDR3 residues: CASGDGASNQPQHF. CDR3 nucleotides: TGTGCCAGCGGGGACGGAGCTAGCAATCAGCCCCAGCATTTT.

The chain uses TRBV27 and TRBJ2-5, with 8 bases fitting TRBD2. The CDR3 consists of 15 residues. Trimming at V came to 5 bases and at J to 5 bases, leaving 10 bases not matched to a gene. Germline V gene sequence: CDR1 MNHEY, CDR2 SMNVEV (reference sequence). CDR3: CASSMTSVVMETQYF. CDR3 DNA sequence: TGTGCCAGCAGTATGACTAGCGTAGTAATGGAGACCCAGTACTTC.

The chain carries TRBV29-1 and TRBJ1-2, with 7 bases identical to TRBD1. V was pared by 6 bases and J by 0 bases, with 7 bases of the junction left unmatched. The CDR3 length is 14 residues. CDR1 is SQVTM and CDR2 is ANQGSEA in the germline V gene. CDR3 DNA: TGCAGCGTCATTACAGGGGAGACTAACTATGGCTACACCTTC. Translation: CSVITGETNYGYTF. Full variable domain (rest looked up from reference TRBV29-1 and TRBJ1-2): SAVISQKPSRDICQRGTSLTIQCQVDSQVTMMFWYRQQPGQSLTLIATANQGSEATYESGFVIDKFPISRPNLTFSTLTVSNMSPEDSSIYLCSVITGETNYGYTFGSGTRLTVV.

This chain joins TRBV4-3 and TRBJ1-1; D gene uncertain. Trimming cost V 4 bases and J 11 bases, with 17 bases left between them. The CDR3 extends over 13 amino acids. CDR1 is LGHNA and CDR2 is YSLEER in the germline V gene. In nucleotides, the CDR3 is TGCGCCAGCAGCCCCGGGCGCCGGGCTAGGGCTTTCTTT. Its translation: CASSPGRRARAFF.

CDR3 DNA: TGCAGCGTTGGGGTGACAGGGGGCAATGAAAAACTGTTTTTT. It translates to CSVGVTGGNEKLFF. The V and J genes are TRBV29-1 and TRBJ1-4; 10 nucleotides line up with TRBD1. The CDR3 runs to 14 residues. CDR1 is SQVTM, CDR2 ANQGSEA, per germline. Losses at the gene ends were 4 bases for V and 5 bases for J; bases not matched to a gene: 4.

Ten or more counts support this clone. Lacking the conserved final phenylalanine or tryptophan, this CDR3 likely reflects a read error. No DNA is shown, since the ends of the CDR3 on it are uncertain; the CDR3 is the one TCRdb lists. The genes are TRBV12-3 or TRBV12-4 and TRBJ1-4; the table's TRBD1 call for D was not verified on the DNA. The CDR3 adds up to 9 amino acids, both ends counted. CDR3 region: CASRDRGRV.

V and J are TRBV4-3 and TRBJ2-7; D is undetermined. V lost 6 bases to trimming and J lost 2 bases, with 11 bases between them. The CDR3 runs to 13 residues. Germline V gene data show CDR1 as LGHNA and CDR2 as YSLEER. The CDR3 DNA reads TGCGCCAGCAGTCTACACCGAGCCTACGAGCAGTACTTC. Its protein product is CASSLHRAYEQYF.

The chain employs TRBV11-2 and TRBJ2-2; TRBD2 might be the D (6 bases). The CDR3 is 16 residues long. Germline V CDR1 and CDR2: SGHAT, FQNNGV. Trimming removed 4 bases from V and 7 bases from J, with 19 bases in between. The CDR3, as DNA: TGTGCCAGCAGCTCATACGTTGACTTGCGGGGCGGGGAGCTGTTTTTT. This sequence encodes CASSSYVDLRGGELFF.

V is TRBV27 and J is TRBJ1-1, with D possibly being TRBD1 (5 bases). V dropped 3 bases and J dropped 2 bases, with 16 bases sitting between them. This CDR3 comprises 16 residues. The germline V gene has CDR1 MNHEY and CDR2 SMNVEV (reference sequence). The CDR3 here is CASSFLRGRGNTEAFF. CDR3 DNA sequence: TGTGCCAGCAGTTTTTTACGTGGTAGGGGAAACACTGAAGCTTTCTTT.

This clone was counted once. V and J are TRBV12-3 or TRBV12-4 and TRBJ2-7; D not certain. Trimming left V 5 bases short and J 6 bases short, with 11 bases between. This CDR3 has 12 amino acids. The DNA for the CDR3 is TGTGCCAGCAGTACGGAAGGCTCCGAGCAGTACTTC. It yields the protein CASSTEGSEQYF.

The chain is built from TRBV19 and TRBJ1-1; D gene uncertain. V was clipped by 3 bases and J by 1 base, with 18 bases between them. The V gene's germline CDR1 is LNHDA and CDR2 SQIVND (reference sequence). The CDR3 is 17 residues long. In DNA form, the CDR3 reads TGTGCCAGTAGTATGAAACCAGCCCGGGTAAGGAACACTGAAGCTTTCTTT. Translating it yields CASSMKPARVRNTEAFF.

The V and J genes are TRBV5-4 and TRBJ1-2; D call uncertain. The ends were cut back, 1 base at V and 6 bases at J, with 13 bases in the middle. Germline V gene sequence: CDR1 SGHNT, CDR2 YYREEE (reference sequence). The CDR3 length is 14 residues. In DNA, the CDR3 is TGTGCCAGCAGCTTGTATAAGTCGCCGGATGGCTACACCTTC. Amino acids: CASSLYKSPDGYTF.

The chain uses TRBV4-3 and TRBJ1-1; D is undetermined. CDR1 LGHNA and CDR2 YSLEER come from the germline V gene. V lost 0 bases and J lost 4, with 15 bases in between. This CDR3 spans 16 amino acids. The CDR3 DNA follows: TGCGCCAGCAGCCAAGATAGGGTTTTGGGGAGCACTGAAGCTTTCTTT. Translation gives CASSQDRVLGSTEAFF.

V usage is TRBV30 and J usage is TRBJ1-5; a weak D match, TRBD1 (5 bases). CDR3 size: 13 residues. Trimming cost V 0 bases and J 7 bases, with 10 bases left between them. Germline lookup yields CDR1 GTSNPN and CDR2 SVGIG (reference sequence). The CDR3 DNA is TGTGCCTGGAGTGTAATGGGACGGCAGCCCCAGCATTTT. As protein: CAWSVMGRQPQHF.

The chain is built from TRBV29-1 and TRBJ2-2; D may be TRBD2 (6 bases). V was trimmed by 5 bases and J by 2 bases, leaving 9 bases between them. The CDR3 is 13 amino acids. CDR1 SQVTM and CDR2 ANQGSEA come from the germline V gene. For the CDR3, the DNA is TGCAGCGTTTCGGAGGGCAACACCGGGGAGCTGTTTTTT. Residues: CSVSEGNTGELFF.

This clone was seen only a few times. This chain joins TRBV25-1 and TRBJ2-7; D perhaps matches TRBD2 (5 bases). V lost 3 bases and J 3 bases, leaving 12 bases between the germline ends. CDR3 length: 14 residues. Germline CDR1 is MGHDK and CDR2 is SYGVNS. CDR3 nucleotide sequence: TGTGCCAGCAGTGAGCCCGGGGAAGTCTACGAGCAGTACTTC. Translating gives CASSEPGEVYEQYF.

V is TRBV3-1 (or the pseudogene TRBV3-2) and J is TRBJ2-1; 7 bases line up with TRBD2. The germline V gene has CDR1 LGHDT and CDR2 YNNKEL (reference sequence). With V trimmed by 8 bases and J by 0 bases, 10 bases remained unmatched. The CDR3 is made up of 16 amino acids. The CDR3 region has the DNA TGTGCCAGCTGGGGGGGGAGCCAGAGCTCCTACAATGAGCAGTTCTTC. This sequence encodes CASWGGSQSSYNEQFF.